This passage covers 23 T cell receptor beta chains from one sample sequenced in a study of beta chain features in type 1 diabetes. As every portion of the isolated RNA was reverse transcribed, the sequencing read expressed TCRB transcripts. Some clones are missing from TCRdb's copy, which holds only in-frame ones; the method was immunoSEQ multiplex PCR. Of around 240,000 clones in the sample, around 10% were seen once. Sequenced sample: naive CD4+ T cells from blood. Receptor source: a woman under 30 in good health.

This clone showed up just a few times. The rearrangement uses TRBV7-8 and TRBJ2-3, with D maybe TRBD1 (6 bases). Trimming stripped 8 bases from V and 0 bases from J, with 15 bases between. The CDR3 consists of 15 residues. Looked up from germline, CDR1 is SGHVS and CDR2 is FQNEAQ. The CDR3 here is CASVSGQASTDTQYF. The DNA of the CDR3 is TGTGCCAGCGTGTCGGGACAAGCTAGCACAGATACGCAGTATTTT.

The genes are TRBV11-2 and TRBJ2-2; D is perhaps TRBD1 (6 bases). CDR1 is SGHAT and CDR2 is FQNNGV in the germline V gene. The V and J ends lost 2 bases and 4 bases respectively, with 11 bases between them. The CDR3 is 15 residues long. CDR3 protein: CASSLPGDRTGELFF. The CDR3 DNA follows: TGTGCCAGCAGCTTACCAGGGGACCGCACCGGGGAGCTGTTTTTT.

CDR3: CASSVAASGRKADTQYF. The CDR3 DNA is TGTGCCAGCAGCGTAGCGGCTAGCGGGAGGAAGGCAGATACGCAGTATTTT. V is TRBV9 and J is TRBJ2-3, with 11 bases fitting TRBD2. CDR1 is SGDLS, CDR2 YYNGEE, per germline. V trimming: 0 bases; J trimming: 4 bases; junction bases outside the gene matches: 7. This CDR3 comprises 17 residues.

The chain uses TRBV5-1 and TRBJ1-1, with 12 bases fitting TRBD1. CDR3 length equals 16 residues. The germline V gene encodes CDR1 SGHRS and CDR2 YFSETQ. V dropped 4 bases and J dropped 0; count of bases not matched to a gene: 4. The CDR3 region is CASSGGTGGLNTEAFF. Here the CDR3 DNA reads TGCGCCAGCAGCGGCGGGACAGGGGGCTTGAACACTGAAGCTTTCTTT.

This clone appeared a few times. The chain couples TRBV6-6 to TRBJ2-5; D gene ambiguous. Germline loops: CDR1 MNHNY, CDR2 SVGAGI (reference sequence). Trimming took 5 bases from V and 1 from J, leaving 8 bases between them. This CDR3 comprises 13 residues. CDR3: CASSPQLQETQYF. The CDR3 DNA follows: TGTGCCAGCAGTCCACAGCTCCAAGAGACCCAGTACTTC.

This clone has a handful of counts. The chain couples TRBV7-2 to TRBJ2-7; 9 nucleotides line up with TRBD1. Trimming took 5 bases from V and 3 from J; bases not matched to a gene: 17. The germline gives CDR1 SGHTA, CDR2 FQGNSA. The CDR3 contains 18 residues. CDR3 DNA: TGTGCCAGCAGCACGCCGCCCTCCGGGACAGGGCTTCACTACGAGCAGTACTTC. Translating it yields CASSTPPSGTGLHYEQYF.

The chain joins TRBV30 to TRBJ2-1, with D perhaps matching TRBD1 (5 bases). Germline CDR1 is GTSNPN and CDR2 is SVGIG (reference sequence). Trimming took 5 bases from V and 2 from J, leaving 10 bases between them. There are 13 residues in the CDR3. The CDR3 is CAWQGLAYNEQFF. DNA of the CDR3: TGTGCCTGGCAGGGTTTAGCCTACAATGAGCAGTTCTTC.

This clone was observed a few times. J is TRBJ2-2 and V is TRBV4-2, with 12 bases that match TRBD2. Germline CDR1 and CDR2: LGHNA and YNFKEQ. This CDR3 is 19 amino acids long. V was clipped by 1 base and J by 3 bases; unmatched bases: 9. CDR3 sequence: CASSQGLAGDVLDTGELFF. In nucleotides, the CDR3 is TGTGCCAGCAGCCAAGGACTAGCGGGGGACGTCTTGGACACCGGGGAGCTGTTTTTT.

This clone has more than one count but fewer than ten. The V and J genes are TRBV5-1 and TRBJ1-2; D ambiguous. Germline assignment: CDR1 SGHRS and CDR2 YFSETQ. CDR3 length: 13 residues. V lost 4 bases and J 1 base, leaving 8 bases between the germline ends. The CDR3 loop is CASSRNSNYGYTF. The CDR3 DNA reads TGCGCCAGCAGCCGTAACAGTAACTATGGCTACACCTTC.

J is TRBJ2-5 and V is TRBV5-4, with TRBD2 matching over 8 bases. This CDR3 has 16 residues. The trim removed 2 bases at V and 4 bases at J, leaving 10 bases unmatched. Germline CDR1 SGHNT, CDR2 YYREEE (reference sequence). The CDR3 protein is CASSFGLAGGTETQYF. The CDR3 bases are TGTGCCAGCAGCTTCGGGCTAGCGGGCGGTACAGAGACCCAGTACTTC.

The chain has TRBV10-3 and TRBJ1-2; D remains unclear. The CDR3 totals 13 residues. Between the trimmed V and J ends, which lost 3 bases and 2 bases, there was a span of 7 bases. The germline V gene has CDR1 ENHRY and CDR2 SYGVKD. CDR3 region: CAISDTENYGYTF. The CDR3 region has the DNA TGTGCCATCAGTGACACGGAGAACTATGGCTACACCTTC.

In its sample, this clone was seen a few times. This chain joins TRBV15 and TRBJ2-7, with 7 bases aligning to TRBD1. Germline values: CDR1 LNHNV, CDR2 YYDKDF (reference sequence). This CDR3 is 13 amino acids long. J gave up 5 bases and V 5 bases, and 6 bases lay outside the gene matches. CDR3 loop: CATSRDRVDEQYF. The CDR3 coding sequence is TGTGCCACCAGCCGTGACAGGGTCGACGAGCAGTACTTC.

This clone was seen once. The chain carries TRBV5-1 and TRBJ2-7; D possibly corresponds to TRBD2 (5 bases). With 6 bases removed from V and 7 bases from J, the gap between germline ends came to 17 bases. CDR1 and CDR2 from the germline V gene are SGHRS and YFSETQ. The CDR3 has 13 amino acids. This chain's CDR3 is CASTPGGSDEQYF. The CDR3 coding sequence is TGCGCCAGCACCCCCGGAGGCAGCGATGAGCAGTACTTC.

This clone was counted a few times. This chain links TRBV4-1 with TRBJ2-7; 14 bases map to TRBD2. Germline CDR1 MGHRA, CDR2 YSYEKL. The CDR3 has 16 residues. The J segment lost 6 bases and the V segment lost 1 base, leaving 5 bases of the junction unmatched. As DNA, the CDR3 is TGCGCCAGCAGCCAAGGGGGACTAGCGGGAGTAGGCGAGCAGTACTTC. Translating gives CASSQGGLAGVGEQYF.

This clone was counted at least ten times. The chain combines TRBV30 with TRBJ2-6; D is uncertain. Germline V gene lookup returns CDR1 GTSNPN and CDR2 SVGIG (reference sequence). Trimming stripped 7 bases from V and 0 bases from J, with 4 bases between. The CDR3 loop spans 12 amino acids. CDR3 DNA sequence: TGTGCCTCACTCTCTGGGGCCAACGTCCTGACTTTC. It translates to CASLSGANVLTF. The whole variable domain, filled in from reference TRBV30 and TRBJ2-6, reads SQTIHQWPATLVQPVGSPLSLECTVEGTSNPNLYWYRQAAGRGLQLLFYSVGIGQISSEVPQNLSASRPQDRQFILSSKKLLLSDSGFYLCASLSGANVLTFGAGSRLTVL.

The J gene is TRBJ2-3, the V gene TRBV5-1; 9 bases are a match to TRBD1. Germline V gene sequence: CDR1 SGHRS, CDR2 YFSETQ. V dropped 4 bases and J dropped 2; count of bases not matched to a gene: 8. The CDR3 has 16 amino acids. Here the CDR3 reads CASSLRQGGLTDTQYF. The DNA of the CDR3 is TGCGCCAGCAGCCTAAGACAGGGGGGCCTCACAGATACGCAGTATTTT.

The V call is TRBV5-1, the J call TRBJ2-2; 9 positions match TRBD1. The J segment lost 3 bases and the V segment lost 4 bases, leaving 4 bases of the junction unmatched. The CDR3 length is 15 residues. Per the germline V gene, CDR1 is SGHRS and CDR2 is YFSETQ. CDR3 DNA sequence: TGCGCCAGCAGCCGACAGGGGGAGGACACCGGGGAGCTGTTTTTT. Protein product: CASSRQGEDTGELFF.

This clone showed up just a few times. V gene TRBV6-5 combines with J gene TRBJ2-2, with D possibly being TRBD1 (6 bases). V shed 2 bases and J shed 0 bases, with 7 bases lying between them. The CDR3 is 15 amino acids. Germline assignment: CDR1 MNHEY and CDR2 SVGAGI. The DNA of the CDR3 is TGTGCCAGCAGTTACAGACAGGCGAACACCGGGGAGCTGTTTTTT. Its translation is CASSYRQANTGELFF.

This clone was counted between two and nine times. This chain connects TRBV9 to TRBJ2-3, with TRBD1 identical over 11 bases. Trimming cost V 2 bases and J 6 bases; bases outside gene matches: 5. This CDR3 is built from 15 residues. Germline-derived CDR1 and CDR2 are SGDLS and YYNGEE. The CDR3: CASSVTGTGGDTQYF. Written as DNA, the CDR3 is TGTGCCAGCAGCGTGACCGGGACAGGGGGGGATACGCAGTATTTT.

The chain links TRBV6-1 to TRBJ2-7, with TRBD2 matching 12 bases. The CDR3 sequence is 13 residues long. The junction had 4 bases not matched to a gene; V was cut back by 9 bases and J by 4 bases. From germline, CDR1 is MNHNS and CDR2 SASEGT. The CDR3 sequence: CARGTSGFYEQYF. As DNA, the CDR3 is TGTGCCAGGGGGACTAGCGGGTTTTACGAGCAGTACTTC.

The chain joins TRBV5-6 to TRBJ2-5; a possible D gene is TRBD1 (6 bases). The CDR3 is made up of 14 amino acids. V was pared by 4 bases and J by 2 bases, with 12 bases between. CDR1 is SGHDT, CDR2 YYEEEE, per germline. Here the CDR3 DNA reads TGTGCCAGCAGCCCACAGGGCCGGCAAGAGACCCAGTACTTC. Translation: CASSPQGRQETQYF.

The chain employs TRBV19 and TRBJ1-2; 8 bases agree with TRBD1. CDR3 length: 14 amino acids. V shed 4 bases and J 2 bases; nucleotides not matched to a gene: 3. Germline V gene lookup returns CDR1 LNHDA and CDR2 SQIVND (reference sequence). In DNA, the CDR3 is TGTGCCAGTAGTAGACAGGGGACGAACTATGGCTACACCTTC. Translation: CASSRQGTNYGYTF.

This chain uses TRBV10-2 with TRBJ2-7; 12 bases map to TRBD2. Germline V lookup: CDR1 WSHSY, CDR2 SAAADI. The CDR3 sequence is 16 residues long. V lost 6 bases to trimming and J lost 4 bases; unmatched junction nucleotides: 10. CDR3 sequence: CASRDLTSGGRYEQYF. The CDR3 region has the DNA TGCGCCAGCAGAGATTTGACTAGCGGGGGAAGGTACGAGCAGTACTTC.